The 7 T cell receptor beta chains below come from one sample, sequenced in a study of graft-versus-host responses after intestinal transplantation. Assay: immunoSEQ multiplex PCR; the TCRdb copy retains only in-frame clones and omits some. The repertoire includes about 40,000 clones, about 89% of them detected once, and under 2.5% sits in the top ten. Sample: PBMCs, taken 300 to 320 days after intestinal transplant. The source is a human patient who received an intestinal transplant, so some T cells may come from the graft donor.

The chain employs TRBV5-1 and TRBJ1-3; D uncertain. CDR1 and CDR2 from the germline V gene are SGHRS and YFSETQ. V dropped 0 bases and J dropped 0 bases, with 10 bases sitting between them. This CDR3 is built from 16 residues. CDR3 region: CASSLDPVNSGNTIYF. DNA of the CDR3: TGCGCCAGCAGCTTGGATCCGGTCAACTCTGGAAACACCATATATTTT.

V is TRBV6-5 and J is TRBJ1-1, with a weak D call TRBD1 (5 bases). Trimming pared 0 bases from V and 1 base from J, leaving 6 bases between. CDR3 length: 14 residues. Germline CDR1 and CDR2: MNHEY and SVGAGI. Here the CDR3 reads CASSYSGGNTEAFF. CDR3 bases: TGTGCCAGCAGTTACTCGGGGGGGAACACTGAAGCTTTCTTT.

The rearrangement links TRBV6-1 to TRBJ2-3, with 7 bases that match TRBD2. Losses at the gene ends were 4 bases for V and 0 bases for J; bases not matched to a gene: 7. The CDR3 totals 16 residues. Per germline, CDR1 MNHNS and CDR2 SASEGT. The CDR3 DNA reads TGTGCCAGCAGTGCGCTAGCGGTTCCTAGCACAGATACGCAGTATTTT. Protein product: CASSALAVPSTDTQYF.

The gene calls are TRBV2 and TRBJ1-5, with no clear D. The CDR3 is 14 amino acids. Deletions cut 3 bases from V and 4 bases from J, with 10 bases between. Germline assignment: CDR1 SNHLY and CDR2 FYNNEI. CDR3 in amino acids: CASSELASNQPQHF. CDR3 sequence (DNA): TGTGCCAGCAGTGAGTTGGCCAGTAATCAGCCCCAGCATTTT.

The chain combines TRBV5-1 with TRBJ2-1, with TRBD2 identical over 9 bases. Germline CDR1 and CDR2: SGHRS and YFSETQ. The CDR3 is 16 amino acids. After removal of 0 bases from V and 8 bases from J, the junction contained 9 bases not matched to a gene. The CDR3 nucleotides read TGCGCCAGCAGCTTGGCCGGGTGGGGACTAGCCCATGAGCAGTTCTTC. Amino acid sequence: CASSLAGWGLAHEQFF.

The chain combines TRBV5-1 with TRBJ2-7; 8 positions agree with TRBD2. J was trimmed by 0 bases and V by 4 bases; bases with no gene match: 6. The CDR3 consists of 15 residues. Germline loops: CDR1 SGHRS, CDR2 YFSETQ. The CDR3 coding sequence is TGCGCCAGCAGCGCGGGACTAGAGGTCTCCTACGAGCAGTACTTC. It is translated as CASSAGLEVSYEQYF.

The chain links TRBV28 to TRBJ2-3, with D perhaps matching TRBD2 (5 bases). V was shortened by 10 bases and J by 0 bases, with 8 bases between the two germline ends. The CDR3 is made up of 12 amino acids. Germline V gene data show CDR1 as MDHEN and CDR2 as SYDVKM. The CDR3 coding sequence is TGTGCCATAAGGACTAGCACAGATACGCAGTATTTT. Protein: CAIRTSTDTQYF. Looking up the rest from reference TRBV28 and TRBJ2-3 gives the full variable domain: DVKVTQSSRYLVKRTGEKVFLECVQDMDHENMFWYRQDPGLGLRLIYFSYDVKMKEKGDIPEGYSVSREKKERFSLILESASTNQTSMYLCAIRTSTDTQYFGPGTRLTVL.